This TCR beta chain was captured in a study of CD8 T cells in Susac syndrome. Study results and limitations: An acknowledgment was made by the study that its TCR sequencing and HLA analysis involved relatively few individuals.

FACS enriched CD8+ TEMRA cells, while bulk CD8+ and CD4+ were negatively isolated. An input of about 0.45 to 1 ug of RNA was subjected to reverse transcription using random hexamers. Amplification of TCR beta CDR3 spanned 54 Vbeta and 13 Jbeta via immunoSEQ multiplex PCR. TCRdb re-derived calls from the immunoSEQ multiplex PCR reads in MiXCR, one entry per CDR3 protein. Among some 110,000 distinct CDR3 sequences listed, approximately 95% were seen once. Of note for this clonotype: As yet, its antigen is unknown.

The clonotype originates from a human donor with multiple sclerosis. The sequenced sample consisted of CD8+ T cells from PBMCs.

The CDR3 bases are TGTGCCAGCAGTGAACACAGGAGACCATATAGCAATCAGCCCCAGCATTTT. Translated, it gives CASSEHRRPYSNQPQHF. The chain joins TRBV2 to TRBJ1-5, with a tentative D call TRBD1 (5 bases). The V gene's germline CDR1 is SNHLY and CDR2 FYNNEI. V lost 2 bases to trimming and J lost 0 bases, with 14 bases between them. The CDR3 length is 17 residues. Using reference TRBV2 and TRBJ1-5 for the parts outside the CDR3, the full variable domain is EPEVTQTPSHQVTQMGQEVILRCVPISNHLYFYWYRQILGQKVEFLVSFYNNEISEKSEIFDDQFSVERPDGSNFTLKIRSTKLEDSAMYFCASSEHRRPYSNQPQHFGDGTRLSIL.